These 18 T cell receptor beta chains were sequenced from one sample in a study of blood T cell repertoires in COVID-19. The repertoire was sequenced with immunoSEQ multiplex PCR; TCRdb's copy has only in-frame clones and lacks some. Here the sample spans approximately 82,000 clones, 80% to 90% being singletons. The specimen sequenced was peripheral blood. Receptors were obtained from a human donor in a cohort sampled during active COVID-19.

This clone was observed a few times. This sequence joins TRBV28 and TRBJ1-2, with TRBD1 matching 8 bases. The CDR3 runs to 15 residues. V shed 3 bases, J shed 7 bases, and the junction held 10 bases outside the gene matches. CDR1 and CDR2 from the germline V gene are MDHEN and SYDVKM. CDR3 in DNA: TGTGCCAGCAGTTTCAGGGGGCGCAGTGATACTGGCTACACCTTC. This translates into CASSFRGRSDTGYTF.

The chain carries TRBV24-1 and TRBJ2-1; tentatively, D is TRBD2 (6 bases). The V and J ends lost 3 bases and 6 bases respectively, with 8 bases between them. CDR1 KGHDR and CDR2 SFDVKD come from the germline V gene. This CDR3 comprises 13 residues. The CDR3 region has the DNA TGTGCCACCAGTGATAGCGGGTCCAATGAGCAGTTCTTC. This sequence encodes CATSDSGSNEQFF.

The rearrangement uses TRBV9 and TRBJ2-1, with no clear D. Trimming pared 3 bases from V and 7 bases from J, leaving 5 bases between. The germline CDR1 and CDR2 sequences are SGDLS and YYNGEE. The CDR3 sequence is 11 residues long. The CDR3: CASSAGNEQFF. DNA for the CDR3: TGTGCCAGCAGCGCCGGGAATGAGCAGTTCTTC.

CDR3 sequence: CASSLTPGLAVLETQYF. The DNA for the CDR3 is TGTGCCAGCAGCTTAACCCCGGGACTAGCGGTTCTGGAGACCCAGTACTTC. This sequence joins TRBV7-3 and TRBJ2-5; 11 bases match TRBD2. Trimming removed 0 bases from V and 5 bases from J; junction bases left unmatched: 8. The length of the CDR3 is 17 residues. The V gene's germline CDR1 is SGHTA and CDR2 FQGTGA.

Here the CDR3 DNA reads TGTGCCAGTAGTTCACGGACAGGGGAGGTTAGAGAGACCCAGTACTTC. Translated: CASSSRTGEVRETQYF. This sequence joins TRBV19 and TRBJ2-5, with TRBD1 matching 9 bases. V lost 5 bases and J lost 4; bases outside the gene matches: 11. The CDR3 covers 16 residues. CDR1 is LNHDA and CDR2 is SQIVND in the germline V gene (reference sequence).

V usage is TRBV11-1 and J usage is TRBJ2-5; 8 bases fit TRBD2. CDR1 is SGHAT, CDR2 FQDESV, per germline (reference sequence). The V segment lost 5 bases and the J segment 2 bases; nucleotides outside the gene matches: 7. The CDR3 runs 15 residues. CDR3 amino acids: CASSPRRGGQETQYF. CDR3 DNA sequence: TGTGCCAGCAGCCCCCGTCGGGGGGGGCAAGAGACCCAGTACTTC.

Here the CDR3 DNA reads TGTGCCAGCAGCCCCTCCGGGGGTAGCGGCTACACCTTC. Residues: CASSPSGGSGYTF. The V call is TRBV9, the J call TRBJ1-2; the D gene is possibly TRBD1 (5 bases). Germline CDR1 is SGDLS and CDR2 is YYNGEE. V dropped 4 bases and J dropped 8 bases, with 15 bases sitting between them. CDR3 length: 13 residues.

The chain combines TRBV6-5 with TRBJ1-1; perhaps TRBD1 as D (5 bases). This CDR3 comprises 15 residues. Germline V lookup: CDR1 MNHEY, CDR2 SVGAGI. V lost 0 bases, J lost 1 base, and 9 bases lay in between. The CDR3 DNA reads as TGTGCCAGCAGTTACTCGAAAACAGGGAACACTGAAGCTTTCTTT. It is translated as CASSYSKTGNTEAFF.

Here the CDR3 DNA reads TGTGCCAGCAGCTTAGCCAGCGGGGGGGCCAAGACGCAGTATTTT. This gives the protein CASSLASGGAKTQYF. V and J are TRBV7-9 and TRBJ2-3, with TRBD2 identical over 10 bases. The CDR3 has 15 residues. J was trimmed by 9 bases and V by 0 bases; bases with no gene match: 6. Germline V gene sequence: CDR1 SEHNR, CDR2 FQNEAQ (reference sequence).

CDR3 nucleotides: TGTGCACACGATGGGGGGTCCACTGAAGCTTTCTTT. Translating gives CAHDGGSTEAFF. The gene calls are TRBV7-9 and TRBJ1-1, with D perhaps matching TRBD1 (5 bases). The germline gives CDR1 SEHNR, CDR2 FQNEAQ (reference sequence). This CDR3 has 12 residues.

The gene calls are TRBV4-3 and TRBJ2-7, with 12 bases aligning to TRBD2. Germline CDR1 reads LGHNA; CDR2 reads YSLEER. The CDR3 spans 16 residues. Germline trimming cut 1 base from V and 4 bases from J; bases unmatched to any gene: 5. As DNA, the CDR3 is TGCGCCAGCAGCCAAGGACTAGCGGGGGCTGGGTACGAGCAGTACTTC. Translation: CASSQGLAGAGYEQYF.

This clone is a singleton in its sample. CDR3 bases: TGCGCCAGCAGCCCCGGGGTAGCGGGGGGCACAGATACGCAGTATTTT. It is translated as CASSPGVAGGTDTQYF. The chain recombines TRBV5-1 with TRBJ2-3; 9 bases align to TRBD2. The CDR3 covers 16 residues. From germline, CDR1 is SGHRS and CDR2 YFSETQ. After removal of 4 bases from V and 1 base from J, the junction contained 7 bases not matched to a gene.

This chain connects TRBV19 to TRBJ1-1; perhaps TRBD1 as D (5 bases). This CDR3 spans 16 amino acids. V lost 7 bases, J lost 0 bases, and 18 bases lay in between. Germline V gene data show CDR1 as LNHDA and CDR2 as SQIVND (reference sequence). The CDR3 loop reads CASTRAGTVMNTEAFF. CDR3 nucleotide sequence: TGTGCCAGTACCCGCGCCGGGACTGTCATGAACACTGAAGCTTTCTTT.

The V gene is TRBV4-1, the J gene TRBJ1-3; D might be TRBD1 (6 bases). Germline V gene lookup returns CDR1 MGHRA and CDR2 YSYEKL. The CDR3 runs to 18 residues. Trimming cost V 0 bases and J 4 bases, with 19 bases left between them. This chain's CDR3 is CASSQDKGTRGRGNTIYF. Written as DNA, the CDR3 is TGCGCCAGCAGCCAAGATAAAGGAACCAGGGGAAGAGGAAACACCATATATTTT.

This chain uses TRBV7-9 with TRBJ2-7; 9 nucleotides align to TRBD1. The germline V gene has CDR1 SEHNR and CDR2 FQNEAQ (reference sequence). V lost 4 bases to trimming and J lost 6 bases; unmatched junction nucleotides: 7. This CDR3 is 14 amino acids long. The CDR3 here is CASSSGQGIGEQYF. In nucleotides, the CDR3 is TGTGCCAGCAGCTCGGGACAGGGTATTGGCGAGCAGTACTTC.

The chain carries TRBV11-3 and TRBJ2-5; 11 bases line up with TRBD1. Per the germline V gene, CDR1 is SGHNT and CDR2 is YENEEA. The CDR3 runs to 16 residues. With V trimmed by 4 bases and J by 4 bases, 8 bases remained unmatched. The CDR3 loop is CASSSHSGTGGETQYF. DNA for the CDR3: TGTGCCAGCAGCTCCCACAGCGGGACAGGGGGAGAGACCCAGTACTTC.

This clone was observed once. The V and J genes are TRBV12-2 and TRBJ1-5. TRBV12-2 constitutes a pseudogene. The CDR3 sequence is 13 residues long. The CDR3 is CASRQEAHQPQHF. CDR3 DNA: TGTGCAAGTCGCCAGGAGGCCCATCAGCCCCAGCATTTT.

The chain combines TRBV4-1 with TRBJ1-2; no clear D. The length of the CDR3 is 17 residues. With 0 bases removed from V and 8 bases from J, the gap between germline ends came to 22 bases. Germline V lookup: CDR1 MGHRA, CDR2 YSYEKL. The CDR3 is CASSQEEYPRGSMGYTF. The CDR3 coding sequence is TGCGCCAGCAGCCAAGAAGAGTATCCAAGAGGGTCGATGGGCTACACCTTC.